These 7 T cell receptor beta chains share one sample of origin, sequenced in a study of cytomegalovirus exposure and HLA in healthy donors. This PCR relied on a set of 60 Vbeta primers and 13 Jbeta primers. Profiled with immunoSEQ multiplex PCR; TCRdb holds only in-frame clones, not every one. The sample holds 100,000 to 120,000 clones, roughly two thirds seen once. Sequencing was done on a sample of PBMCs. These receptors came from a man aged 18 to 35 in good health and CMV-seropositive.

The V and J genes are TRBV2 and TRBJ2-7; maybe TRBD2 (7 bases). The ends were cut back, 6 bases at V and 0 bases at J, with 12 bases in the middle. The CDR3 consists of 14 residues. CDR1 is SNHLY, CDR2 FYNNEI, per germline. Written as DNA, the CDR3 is TGTGCCAGCAGGGAGGGGGGGGGCTCCTACGAGCAGTACTTC. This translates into CASREGGGSYEQYF.

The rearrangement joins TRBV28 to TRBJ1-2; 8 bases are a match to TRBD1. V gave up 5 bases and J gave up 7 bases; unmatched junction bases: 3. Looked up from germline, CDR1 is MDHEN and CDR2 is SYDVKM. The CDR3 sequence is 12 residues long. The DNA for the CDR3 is TGTGCCAGCAGTGCGGACAGGGTTGGCTACACCTTC. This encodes CASSADRVGYTF.

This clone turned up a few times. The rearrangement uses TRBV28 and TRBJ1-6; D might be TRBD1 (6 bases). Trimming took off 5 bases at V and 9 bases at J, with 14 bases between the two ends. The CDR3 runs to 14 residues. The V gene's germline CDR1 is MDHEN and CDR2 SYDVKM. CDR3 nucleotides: TGTGCCAGCAGTCCCCCCGGGGGGCGTTCACCCCTCCACTTT. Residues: CASSPPGGRSPLHF.

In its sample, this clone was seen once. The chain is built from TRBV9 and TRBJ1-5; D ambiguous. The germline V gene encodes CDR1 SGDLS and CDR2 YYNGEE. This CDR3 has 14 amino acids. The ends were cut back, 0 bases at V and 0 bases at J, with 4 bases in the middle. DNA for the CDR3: TGTGCCAGCAGCGTAGAGAGTAGCAATCAGCCCCAGCATTTT. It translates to CASSVESSNQPQHF.

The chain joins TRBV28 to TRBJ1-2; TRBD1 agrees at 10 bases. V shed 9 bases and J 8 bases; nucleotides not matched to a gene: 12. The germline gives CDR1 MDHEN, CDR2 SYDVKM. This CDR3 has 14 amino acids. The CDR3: CASHLMGQGSGYTF. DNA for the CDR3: TGTGCCAGTCATCTGATGGGACAGGGGAGCGGCTACACCTTC.

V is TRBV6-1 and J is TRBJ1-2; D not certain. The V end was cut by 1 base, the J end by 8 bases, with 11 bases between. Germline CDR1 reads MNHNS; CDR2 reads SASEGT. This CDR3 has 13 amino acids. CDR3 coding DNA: TGTGCCAGCAGTGAAGGTGCAGGATGGGGCTACACCTTC. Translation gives CASSEGAGWGYTF.

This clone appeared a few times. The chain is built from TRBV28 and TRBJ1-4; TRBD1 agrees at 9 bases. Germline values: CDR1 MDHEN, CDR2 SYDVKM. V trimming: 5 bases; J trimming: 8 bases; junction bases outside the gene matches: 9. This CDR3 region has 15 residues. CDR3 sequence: CASSQSQGAGEKLFF. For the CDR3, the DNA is TGTGCCAGCAGTCAATCACAGGGGGCAGGGGAAAAACTGTTTTTT.